Listed here are 11 T cell receptor beta chains from one sample, sequenced in a study of B cell selection in AIRE deficiency. Sequencing used immunoSEQ multiplex PCR; TCRdb keeps in-frame clones, though not all of them. This table holds around 19,000 clones, less than 98% found once. CD4+CD127+ cells were sorted as the conventional CD4 T cells. Sequencing used conventional CD4+ T cells sorted from PBMCs. All receptors derive from a human donor with AIRE deficiency.

The count of this clone is one. Lacking the conserved final phenylalanine or tryptophan, this CDR3 likely reflects a read error. The limits of the CDR3 on the DNA are not certain, so only TCRdb's listed CDR3 is given. V is TRBV21-1 and J is TRBJ1-2; TRBD1 is taken as the D call from the table, unchecked against the DNA. TRBV21-1 is annotated as a pseudogene. Termini included, the CDR3 measures 13 amino acids. CDR3 protein: CASSKEMGTGAIV.

This chain joins TRBV7-9 and TRBJ2-2; 7 bases are a match to TRBD1. Trimming cost V 7 bases and J 0 bases; bases outside gene matches: 5. CDR1 SEHNR and CDR2 FQNEAQ come from the germline V gene (reference sequence). This CDR3 has 15 amino acids. The CDR3 nucleotides are TGTGCCAGCACCTCGGACAGGTCGAACACCGGGGAGCTGTTTTTT. Protein: CASTSDRSNTGELFF.

The chain uses TRBV19 and TRBJ1-6; the D is unclear. V was cut by 8 bases and J by 7 bases, with 15 bases left in between. From germline, CDR1 is LNHDA and CDR2 SQIVND (reference sequence). CDR3 length: 14 amino acids. Here the CDR3 DNA reads TGTGCCAGTGAGATGGGCAGCAAGAATTCACCCCTCCACTTT. Translating gives CASEMGSKNSPLHF.

The chain uses TRBV5-1 and TRBJ2-1, with D unresolved. CDR3 length equals 15 residues. V was trimmed by 0 bases and J by 0 bases, leaving 7 bases between them. Looked up from germline, CDR1 is SGHRS and CDR2 is YFSETQ. The CDR3 spells CASSLVASSYNEQFF. The CDR3 DNA is TGCGCCAGCAGCTTGGTCGCGAGCTCCTACAATGAGCAGTTCTTC. Full variable domain (rest looked up from reference TRBV5-1 and TRBJ2-1): KAGVTQTPRYLIKTRGQQVTLSCSPISGHRSVSWYQQTPGQGLQFLFEYFSETQRNKGNFPGRFSGRQFSNSRSEMNVSTLELGDSALYLCASSLVASSYNEQFFGPGTRLTVL.

The V gene is TRBV4-2, the J gene TRBJ1-2; perhaps TRBD1 as D (5 bases). Germline values: CDR1 LGHNA, CDR2 YNFKEQ. The CDR3 loop spans 17 amino acids. V lost 0 bases, J lost 4 bases, and 18 bases lay in between. CDR3 nucleotide sequence: TGTGCCAGCAGCCAAGATAGGGTGACAGTGCTTGTCTATGGCTACACCTTC. Encoded protein: CASSQDRVTVLVYGYTF.

The rearrangement uses TRBV9 and TRBJ2-7; 12 nucleotides align to TRBD1. This CDR3 contains 15 residues. CDR1 SGDLS and CDR2 YYNGEE come from the germline V gene. J gave up 6 bases and V 2 bases, and 6 bases lay outside the gene matches. In DNA, the CDR3 is TGTGCCAGCAGCGTCCGATCGGGACAGGGGGCCGAGCAGTACTTC. It encodes CASSVRSGQGAEQYF.

The CDR3 sequence is CASSTRTGSADTQYF. The CDR3 coding sequence is TGTGCCAGTAGTACAAGGACAGGGAGTGCAGATACGCAGTATTTT. V usage is TRBV19 and J usage is TRBJ2-3; 8 positions match TRBD1. Trimming removed 4 bases from V and 4 bases from J; junction bases left unmatched: 7. The length of the CDR3 is 15 residues. Germline V lookup: CDR1 LNHDA, CDR2 SQIVND (reference sequence).

The CDR3 reads CASSYSMTSGDTQYF. The CDR3 bases are TGTGCCAGCAGTTACTCGATGACCTCGGGAGATACGCAGTATTTT. The V call is TRBV6-6, the J call TRBJ2-3, with D unclear. The CDR3 consists of 15 residues. The germline V gene has CDR1 MNHNY and CDR2 SVGAGI (reference sequence). Trimming cost V 0 bases and J 5 bases, with 12 bases left between them.

The chain couples TRBV18 to TRBJ2-7, with 11 bases fitting TRBD1. The V segment lost 3 bases and the J segment 3 bases; nucleotides outside the gene matches: 4. Germline CDR1 KGHSH, CDR2 LQKENI. The CDR3 consists of 15 residues. CDR3 protein: CASSPGQGAVYEQYF. The CDR3 DNA reads as TGTGCCAGCTCACCCGGACAGGGGGCGGTCTACGAGCAGTACTTC. Full variable domain (outside the CDR3, taken from reference TRBV18 and TRBJ2-7): NAGVMQNPRHLVRRRGQEARLRCSPMKGHSHVYWYRQLPEEGLKFMVYLQKENIIDESGMPKERFSAEFPKEGPSILRIQQVVRGDSAAYFCASSPGQGAVYEQYFGPGTRLTVT.

Notes on this clone: Other DNA sequences from this sample encode an identical CDR3 as well. The chain links TRBV7-2 to TRBJ1-2; possible D gene TRBD1, 5 bases. V lost 2 bases and J 2 bases, leaving 9 bases between the germline ends. This CDR3 comprises 14 residues. CDR1 and CDR2 (germline): SGHTA, FQGNSA. The CDR3 protein is CASSLSGGNYGYTF. CDR3 DNA: TGTGCCAGCAGCTTATCCGGGGGGAACTATGGCTACACCTTC.

The chain combines TRBV7-2 with TRBJ1-3; D is perhaps TRBD1 (6 bases). Trimming stripped 5 bases from V and 4 bases from J, with 15 bases between. In germline, CDR1 is SGHTA, CDR2 FQGNSA. The CDR3 loop spans 15 amino acids. CDR3 protein: CASSSQGTSGNTIYF. The CDR3 DNA follows: TGTGCCAGCAGCAGCCAGGGGACCTCAGGAAACACCATATATTTT.